This T cell receptor (beta chain) was identified in a study of T cell responses to AZD1222 COVID-19 vaccine. Clones were read by immunoSEQ multiplex PCR, and TCRdb kept only the in-frame ones, dropping some. This repertoire shows fewer than 110,000 clones, approximately 92% found once; its top ten account for roughly 8.7%. The CDR3 has 14 residues. Looked up from germline, CDR1 is WNHNN and CDR2 is SYGVQD (reference sequence). J was trimmed by 1 base and V by 5 bases; bases with no gene match: 2. Sequencing used peripheral blood, obtained 28 days after the second AZD1222 dose. The rearrangement links TRBV10-1 to TRBJ2-1; the match to TRBD2 covers 7 bases. The clonotype originates from an adult who received the AZD1222 COVID-19 vaccine. CDR3 DNA: TGCGCCAGCAGTCGGACTAGGTCCTACAATGAGCAGTTCTTC. Translation: CASSRTRSYNEQFF.